Listed here are 20 T cell receptor beta chains from one sample, sequenced in a study of blood T cell repertoires in COVID-19. The protocol was immunoSEQ multiplex PCR, while the TCRdb copy is restricted to in-frame clones and leaves out a portion. The data show more than 150,000 clones, roughly 78% seen once. Material: peripheral blood. The receptor source for this set is a woman aged 80 or over with active or convalescent COVID-19.

The J gene is TRBJ1-5, the V gene TRBV6-1; D gene uncertain. The CDR3 covers 19 residues. Germline CDR1 MNHNS, CDR2 SASEGT. Trimming shortened V by 0 bases and J by 0 bases, and 18 bases separated the two germline ends. In nucleotides, the CDR3 is TGTGCCAGCAGTGAAGCCTTCACCCCTATCCTATATAGCAATCAGCCCCAGCATTTT. As protein: CASSEAFTPILYSNQPQHF.

This chain uses TRBV20-1 with TRBJ1-4; 10 nucleotides agree with TRBD1. Trimming at V came to 6 bases and at J to 8 bases, leaving 9 bases not matched to a gene. Looked up from germline, CDR1 is DFQATT and CDR2 is SNEGSKA (reference sequence). This CDR3 region has 14 residues. For the CDR3, the DNA is TGCAGTGCGAGTAACCGGGACAGGGGCGAAAAACTGTTTTTT. Translating it yields CSASNRDRGEKLFF.

The chain employs TRBV15 and TRBJ1-6; the match to TRBD1 covers 11 bases. There are 16 residues in the CDR3. Germline CDR1 is LNHNV and CDR2 is YYDKDF (reference sequence). V dropped 1 base and J dropped 9; count of bases not matched to a gene: 5. In nucleotides, the CDR3 is TGTGCCACCAGCAGAGTTGATGGGACAGGGGGTTCACCCCTCCACTTT. It is translated as CATSRVDGTGGSPLHF.

This clone occurred a few times. The rearrangement joins TRBV9 to TRBJ1-6; TRBD1 matches at 8 bases. The CDR3 has 16 amino acids. V lost 3 bases, J lost 10 bases, and 12 bases stayed unmatched. CDR1 and CDR2 (germline): SGDLS, YYNGEE. The CDR3 protein is CASSENGQGRGSPLHF. Written as DNA, the CDR3 is TGTGCCAGCAGCGAAAACGGACAGGGAAGGGGGTCACCCCTCCACTTT.

This sequence joins TRBV7-9 and TRBJ1-3; D ambiguous. The CDR3 length is 14 residues. Germline assignment: CDR1 SEHNR and CDR2 FQNEAQ (reference sequence). Trimming pared 8 bases from V and 3 bases from J, leaving 14 bases between. CDR3 amino acids: CASSSGGVGNTIYF. The CDR3, as DNA: TGTGCCAGCTCCTCGGGAGGTGTTGGAAACACCATATATTTT.

The chain uses TRBV9 and TRBJ1-2; no clear D. The germline V gene encodes CDR1 SGDLS and CDR2 YYNGEE. V dropped 5 bases and J dropped 0 bases, with 14 bases sitting between them. The CDR3 is made up of 15 amino acids. The CDR3 bases are TGTGCCAGCAGACAAACCCGGGGAGCTAACTATGGCTACACCTTC. Protein product: CASRQTRGANYGYTF.

The chain is built from TRBV3-1 (or the pseudogene TRBV3-2) and TRBJ2-3, with 10 nucleotides matching TRBD1. Germline V gives CDR1 LGHDT, CDR2 YNNKEL (reference sequence). Trimming removed 2 bases from V and 7 bases from J; junction bases left unmatched: 9. The CDR3 is made up of 16 amino acids. DNA of the CDR3: TGTGCCAGCAGCCAAAATAGGGGACAGGGGTGGAATACGCAGTATTTT. Encoded protein: CASSQNRGQGWNTQYF.

This clone was observed a few times. The chain joins TRBV19 to TRBJ1-5; TRBD1 matches 7 bases. The germline V gene encodes CDR1 LNHDA and CDR2 SQIVND (reference sequence). The V gene end was trimmed by 6 bases and the J gene end by 0 bases; junction bases not matched to a gene: 5. The CDR3 has 15 amino acids. Here the CDR3 DNA reads TGTGCCAGTAGGATGGACAGGCTTAGCAATCAGCCCCAGCATTTT. The encoded protein is CASRMDRLSNQPQHF.

V and J are TRBV5-1 and TRBJ2-7; D is possibly TRBD1 (6 bases). This CDR3 contains 13 residues. The V and J ends lost 2 bases and 2 bases respectively, with 8 bases between them. Germline CDR1 and CDR2: SGHRS and YFSETQ. CDR3 sequence reads: CASSLQGAYEQYF. CDR3 DNA: TGCGCCAGCAGCTTACAGGGAGCCTACGAGCAGTACTTC.

The V and J genes are TRBV29-1 and TRBJ2-1, with 9 positions matching TRBD1. In germline, CDR1 is SQVTM, CDR2 ANQGSEA. Losses at the gene ends were 7 bases for V and 7 bases for J; bases not matched to a gene: 2. The CDR3 consists of 11 residues. The CDR3 DNA reads as TGCAGCGGGGGACAGGGAAATGAGCAGTTCTTC. The encoded protein is CSGGQGNEQFF.

The V and J genes are TRBV21-1 and TRBJ2-3; TRBD2 was called by the table and not checked on the DNA. TRBV21-1 is classified as a pseudogene. The CDR3 runs to 16 residues. The CDR3, as DNA: TGTGCCAGCAGCAAAGTTCCCAGCGGGCTCAAAGATACGCAGTATTTT. This gives the protein CASSKVPSGLKDTQYF.

The CDR3 DNA is TGTGCCAGCAGCGATGGACAGGGGGCTGTTGAAGCTTTCTTT. The encoded protein is CASSDGQGAVEAFF. This chain links TRBV11-3 with TRBJ1-1; 11 bases align to TRBD1. The CDR3 has 14 amino acids. CDR1 is SGHNT and CDR2 is YENEEA in the germline V gene. V trimming: 5 bases; J trimming: 7 bases; junction bases outside the gene matches: 6.

The J gene is TRBJ1-1, the V gene TRBV11-2; possibly TRBD1 for D (5 bases). CDR1 is SGHAT and CDR2 is FQNNGV in the germline V gene. V lost 4 bases and J lost 4, with 10 bases in between. This CDR3 comprises 13 residues. The CDR3 DNA is TGTGCCAGCAGCTGGGGGGGTCGCACTGAAGCTTTCTTT. It encodes CASSWGGRTEAFF.

This clone was detected only a few times. This chain connects TRBV9 to TRBJ1-5, with D possibly TRBD1 on 5 matching bases. Germline V gives CDR1 SGDLS, CDR2 YYNGEE. This CDR3 comprises 14 residues. Trimming left V 3 bases short and J 7 bases short, with 14 bases between. The CDR3 nucleotides are TGTGCCAGCAGCGCGGGGGGTTCGGCACAGCCCCAGCATTTT. Translating gives CASSAGGSAQPQHF.

Comment on this clone: Other DNA sequences in this sample translate to the same CDR3. The J gene is TRBJ2-7, the V gene TRBV5-1; 9 positions agree with TRBD1. Trimming took 0 bases from V and 3 from J; bases not matched to a gene: 1. Germline lookup yields CDR1 SGHRS and CDR2 YFSETQ. The CDR3 runs to 14 residues. CDR3 in amino acids: CASSLGQGVYEQYF. The CDR3 DNA follows: TGCGCCAGCAGCTTGGGACAGGGGGTCTACGAGCAGTACTTC.

The V gene is TRBV29-1, the J gene TRBJ2-2; a possible D gene is TRBD1 (5 bases). In germline, CDR1 is SQVTM, CDR2 ANQGSEA. The germline V and J ends were trimmed by 8 bases and 0 bases, with 25 bases remaining between them. CDR3 length equals 18 residues. The CDR3 reads CSPKLTRVTATNTGELFF. CDR3 nucleotides: TGCAGCCCCAAACTTACTCGTGTGACAGCGACGAACACCGGGGAGCTGTTTTTT.

This clone turned up a few times. The V and J genes are TRBV28 and TRBJ2-7; 7 positions agree with TRBD1. Germline assignment: CDR1 MDHEN and CDR2 SYDVKM. The junction had 12 bases not matched to a gene; V was cut back by 3 bases and J by 10 bases. This CDR3 comprises 14 residues. The DNA of the CDR3 is TGTGCCAGCAGTTTTAGGGGACAGCTGTCTAACCAGTACTTC. Its translation: CASSFRGQLSNQYF.

The sample holds one count of this clone. The gene calls are TRBV11-2 and TRBJ2-1; 7 bases match TRBD1. CDR1 and CDR2 (germline): SGHAT, FQNNGV. The V gene end was trimmed by 6 bases and the J gene end by 6 bases; junction bases not matched to a gene: 14. The CDR3 is 16 residues long. CDR3 in DNA: TGTGCCAGCAGTCAGGGGGTGGCCACGGCAGGCAATGAGCAGTTCTTC. This encodes CASSQGVATAGNEQFF.

This chain uses TRBV5-4 with TRBJ1-2; D is undetermined. CDR3 size: 12 residues. Germline V CDR1 and CDR2: SGHNT, YYREEE (reference sequence). V was clipped by 9 bases and J by 6 bases, with 15 bases between them. CDR3 nucleotides: TGTGCCACCACCTCGGAGTTCGATGGCTACACCTTC. This sequence encodes CATTSEFDGYTF.

The rearrangement links TRBV6-1 to TRBJ1-1; D is unresolved. Germline V gene data show CDR1 as MNHNS and CDR2 as SASEGT. The V end lost 4 bases, the J end lost 0 bases, and 15 bases lay between the germline ends. The CDR3 runs 16 residues. CDR3 in amino acids: CASSGGGYLMNTEAFF. The CDR3 bases are TGTGCCAGCAGTGGGGGAGGGTACCTTATGAACACTGAAGCTTTCTTT.